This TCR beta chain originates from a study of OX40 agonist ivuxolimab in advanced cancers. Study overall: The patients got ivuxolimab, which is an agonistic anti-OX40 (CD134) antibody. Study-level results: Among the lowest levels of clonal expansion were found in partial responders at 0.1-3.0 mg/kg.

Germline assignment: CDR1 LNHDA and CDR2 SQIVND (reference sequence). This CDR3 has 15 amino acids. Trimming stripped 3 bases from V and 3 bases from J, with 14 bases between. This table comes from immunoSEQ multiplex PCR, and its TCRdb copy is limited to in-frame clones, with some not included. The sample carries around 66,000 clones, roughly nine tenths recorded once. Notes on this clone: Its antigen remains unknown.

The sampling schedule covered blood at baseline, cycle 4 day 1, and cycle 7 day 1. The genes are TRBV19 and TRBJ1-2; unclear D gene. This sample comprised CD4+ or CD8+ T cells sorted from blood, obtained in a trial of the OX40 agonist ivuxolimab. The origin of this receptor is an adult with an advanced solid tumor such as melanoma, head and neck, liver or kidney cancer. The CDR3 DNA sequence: TGTGCCAGTAGTATCCAACAGCGCGAGGACTATGGCTACACCTTC. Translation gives CASSIQQREDYGYTF. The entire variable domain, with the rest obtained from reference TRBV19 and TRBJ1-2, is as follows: DGGITQSPKYLFRKEGQNVTLSCEQNLNHDAMYWYRQDPGQGLRLIYYSQIVNDFQKGDIAEGYSVSREKKESFPLTVTSAQKNPTAFYLCASSIQQREDYGYTFGSGTRLTVV.